This section outlines one T cell receptor beta chain sequence together with its context. These data belong to a study of blood T cell repertoires in COVID-19. J lost 0 bases, V lost 0 bases, and 1 base had no gene match. Germline lookup yields CDR1 SEHNR and CDR2 FQNEAQ (reference sequence). The CDR3 spans 15 residues. The data were produced by immunoSEQ multiplex PCR, yet TCRdb's version contains in-frame clones alone and is incomplete. The table includes 100,000 to 150,000 clones, more than 90% detected once. The chain links TRBV7-9 to TRBJ2-5, with TRBD2 identical over 7 bases. The sequenced sample consisted of peripheral blood. The TCR was taken from a man aged 55 to 70 with COVID-19, enrolled during active disease. The DNA of the CDR3 is TGTGCCAGCAGCTTAGCGCTAGCGGACCAAGAGACCCAGTACTTC. This codes for CASSLALADQETQYF.